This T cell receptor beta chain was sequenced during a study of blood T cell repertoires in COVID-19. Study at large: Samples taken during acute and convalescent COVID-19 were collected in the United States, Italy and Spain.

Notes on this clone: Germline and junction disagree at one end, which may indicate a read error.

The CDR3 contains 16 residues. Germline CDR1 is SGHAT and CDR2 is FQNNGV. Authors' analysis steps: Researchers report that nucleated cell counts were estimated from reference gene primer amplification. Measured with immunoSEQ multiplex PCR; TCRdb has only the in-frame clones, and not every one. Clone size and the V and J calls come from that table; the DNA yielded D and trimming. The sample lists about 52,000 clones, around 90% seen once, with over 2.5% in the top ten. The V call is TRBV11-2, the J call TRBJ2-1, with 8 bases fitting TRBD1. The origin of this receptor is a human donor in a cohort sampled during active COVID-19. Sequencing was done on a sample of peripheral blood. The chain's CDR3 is CASSSITGGSSNEQFF. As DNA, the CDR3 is TGTGCCAGCAGCTCCATAACAGGGGGATCCTCCAATGAGCAGTTCTTC.